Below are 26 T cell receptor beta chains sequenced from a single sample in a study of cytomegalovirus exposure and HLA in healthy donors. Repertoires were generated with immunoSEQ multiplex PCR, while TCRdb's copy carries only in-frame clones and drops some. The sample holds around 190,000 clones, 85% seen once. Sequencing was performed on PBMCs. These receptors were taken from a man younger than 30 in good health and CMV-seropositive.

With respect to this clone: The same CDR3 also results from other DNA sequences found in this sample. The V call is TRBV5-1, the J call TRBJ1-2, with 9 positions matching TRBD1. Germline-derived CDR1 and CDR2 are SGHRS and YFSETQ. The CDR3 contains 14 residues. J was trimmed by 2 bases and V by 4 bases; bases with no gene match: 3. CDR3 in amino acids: CASSRGQGNYGYTF. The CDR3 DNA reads TGCGCCAGCAGCCGGGGACAGGGCAACTATGGCTACACCTTC.

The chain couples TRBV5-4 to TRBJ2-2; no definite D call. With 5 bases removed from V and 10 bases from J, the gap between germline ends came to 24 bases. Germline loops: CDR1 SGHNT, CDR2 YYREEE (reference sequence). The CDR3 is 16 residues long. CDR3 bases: TGTGCCAGCAGTCGTTTTGATGCCCTAGGTGTTCCGGAGCTGTTTTTT. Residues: CASSRFDALGVPELFF. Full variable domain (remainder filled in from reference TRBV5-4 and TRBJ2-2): ETGVTQSPTHLIKTRGQQVTLRCSSQSGHNTVSWYQQALGQGPQFIFQYYREEENGRGNFPPRFSGLQFPNYSSELNVNALELDDSALYLCASSRFDALGVPELFFGEGSRLTVL.

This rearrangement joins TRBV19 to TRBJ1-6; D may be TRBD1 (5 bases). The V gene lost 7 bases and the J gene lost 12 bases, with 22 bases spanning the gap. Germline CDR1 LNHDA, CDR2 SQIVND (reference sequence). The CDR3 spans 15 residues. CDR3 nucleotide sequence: TGTGCCAGTAAACAGGCGGCGCCGTCTGAGCTACCCCTCCACTTT. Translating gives CASKQAAPSELPLHF.

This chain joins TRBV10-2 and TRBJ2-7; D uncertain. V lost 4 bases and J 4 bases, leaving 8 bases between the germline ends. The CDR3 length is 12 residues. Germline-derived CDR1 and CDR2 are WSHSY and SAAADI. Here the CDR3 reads CASSVRVYEQYF. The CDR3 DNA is TGCGCCAGCAGTGTTCGAGTTTACGAGCAGTACTTC.

The CDR3 coding sequence is TGCGCCAGCAGCCAAGATCCTCGGGGATCGTACGAGCAGTACTTC. It translates to CASSQDPRGSYEQYF. The gene calls are TRBV4-1 and TRBJ2-7, with a weak D call TRBD2 (5 bases). The V end was cut by 0 bases, the J end by 4 bases, with 13 bases between. CDR1 is MGHRA, CDR2 YSYEKL, per germline. The CDR3 is made up of 15 amino acids.

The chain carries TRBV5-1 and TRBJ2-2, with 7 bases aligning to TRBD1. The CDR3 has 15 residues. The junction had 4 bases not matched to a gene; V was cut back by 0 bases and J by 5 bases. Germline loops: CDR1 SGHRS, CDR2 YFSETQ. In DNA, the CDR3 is TGCGCCAGCAGCTTGGGGGAACAGGGGACCGGGGAGCTGTTTTTT. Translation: CASSLGEQGTGELFF.

CDR3 in DNA: TGTGCCAGCAGCTTCCGCGGGGGTAGCTCCTACGAGCAGTACTTC. Translation: CASSFRGGSSYEQYF. This sequence joins TRBV5-6 and TRBJ2-7; 7 bases agree with TRBD2. CDR3 length equals 15 residues. Trimming removed 2 bases from V and 0 bases from J; junction bases left unmatched: 5. CDR1 is SGHDT, CDR2 YYEEEE, per germline.

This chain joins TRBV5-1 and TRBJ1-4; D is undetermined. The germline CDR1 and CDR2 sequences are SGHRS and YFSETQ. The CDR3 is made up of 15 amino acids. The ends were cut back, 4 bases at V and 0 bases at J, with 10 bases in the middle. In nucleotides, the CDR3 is TGCGCCAGCAGCGTAACAGACGCAACTAATGAAAAACTGTTTTTT. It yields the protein CASSVTDATNEKLFF.

CDR3 in DNA: TGCGCCAGCGGTACTGACACGAACACTGAAGCTTTCTTT. Amino acid sequence: CASGTDTNTEAFF. The chain joins TRBV5-1 to TRBJ1-1; no clear D. V was cut by 7 bases and J by 1 base, with 11 bases left in between. The CDR3 contains 13 residues. CDR1 and CDR2 from the germline V gene are SGHRS and YFSETQ.

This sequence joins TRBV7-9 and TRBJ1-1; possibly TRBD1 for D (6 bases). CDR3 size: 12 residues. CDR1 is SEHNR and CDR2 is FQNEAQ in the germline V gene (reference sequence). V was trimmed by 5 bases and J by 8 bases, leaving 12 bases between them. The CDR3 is CASSPTGTEAFF. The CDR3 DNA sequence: TGTGCCAGCAGCCCGACCGGGACAGAAGCTTTCTTT. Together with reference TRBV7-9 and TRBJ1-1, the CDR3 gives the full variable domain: DTGVSQNPRHKITKRGQNVTFRCDPISEHNRLYWYRQTLGQGPEFLTYFQNEAQLEKSRLLSDRFSAERPKGSFSTLEIQRTEQGDSAMYLCASSPTGTEAFFGQGTRLTVV.

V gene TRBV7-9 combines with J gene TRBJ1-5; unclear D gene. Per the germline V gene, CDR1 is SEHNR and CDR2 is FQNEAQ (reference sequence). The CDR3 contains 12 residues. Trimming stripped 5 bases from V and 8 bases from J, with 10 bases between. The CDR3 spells CASSLRGEPQHF. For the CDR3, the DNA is TGTGCCAGCAGCCTCCGAGGAGAGCCCCAGCATTTT. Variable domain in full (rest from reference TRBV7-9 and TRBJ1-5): DTGVSQNPRHKITKRGQNVTFRCDPISEHNRLYWYRQTLGQGPEFLTYFQNEAQLEKSRLLSDRFSAERPKGSFSTLEIQRTEQGDSAMYLCASSLRGEPQHFGDGTRLSIL.

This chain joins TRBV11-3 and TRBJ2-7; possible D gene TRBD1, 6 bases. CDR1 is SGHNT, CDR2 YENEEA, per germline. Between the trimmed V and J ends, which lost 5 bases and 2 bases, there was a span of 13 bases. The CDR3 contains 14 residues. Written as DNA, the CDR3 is TGTGCCAGCAGCATCCAACAGGGAACCTACGAGCAGTACTTC. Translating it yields CASSIQQGTYEQYF. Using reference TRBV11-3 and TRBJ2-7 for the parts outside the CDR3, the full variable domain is EAGVVQSPRYKIIEKKQPVAFWCNPISGHNTLYWYLQNLGQGPELLIRYENEEAVDDSQLPKDRFSAERLKGVDSTLKIQPAELGDSAVYLCASSIQQGTYEQYFGPGTRLTVT.

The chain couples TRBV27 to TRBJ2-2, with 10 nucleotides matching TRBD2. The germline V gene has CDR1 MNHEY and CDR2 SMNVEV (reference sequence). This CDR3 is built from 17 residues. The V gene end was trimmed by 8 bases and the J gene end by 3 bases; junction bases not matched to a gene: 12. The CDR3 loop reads CASQGWASGRDTGELFF. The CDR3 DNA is TGTGCCAGCCAGGGCTGGGCTAGCGGGAGAGACACCGGGGAGCTGTTTTTT.

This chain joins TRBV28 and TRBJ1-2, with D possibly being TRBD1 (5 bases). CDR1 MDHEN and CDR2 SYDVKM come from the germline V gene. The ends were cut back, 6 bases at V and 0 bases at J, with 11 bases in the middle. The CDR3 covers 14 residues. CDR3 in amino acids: CASSLTVPNYGYTF. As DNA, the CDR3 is TGTGCCAGCAGCTTGACAGTACCTAACTATGGCTACACCTTC.

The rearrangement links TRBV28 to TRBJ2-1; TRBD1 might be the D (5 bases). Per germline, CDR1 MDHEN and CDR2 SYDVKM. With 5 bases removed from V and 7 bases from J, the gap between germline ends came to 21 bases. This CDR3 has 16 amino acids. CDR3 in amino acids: CASSLPGAATGNEQFF. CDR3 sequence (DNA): TGTGCCAGCAGTCTCCCTGGGGCCGCTACCGGGAATGAGCAGTTCTTC. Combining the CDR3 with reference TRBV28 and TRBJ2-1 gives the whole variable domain DVKVTQSSRYLVKRTGEKVFLECVQDMDHENMFWYRQDPGLGLRLIYFSYDVKMKEKGDIPEGYSVSREKKERFSLILESASTNQTSMYLCASSLPGAATGNEQFFGPGTRLTVL.

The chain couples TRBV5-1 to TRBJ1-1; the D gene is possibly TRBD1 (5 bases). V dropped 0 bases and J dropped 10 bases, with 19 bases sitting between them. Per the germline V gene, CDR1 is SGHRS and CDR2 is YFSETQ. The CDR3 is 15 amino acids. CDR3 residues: CASSLDGRGREAAFF. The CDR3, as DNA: TGCGCCAGCAGCTTGGATGGTCGGGGCAGGGAGGCAGCTTTCTTT.

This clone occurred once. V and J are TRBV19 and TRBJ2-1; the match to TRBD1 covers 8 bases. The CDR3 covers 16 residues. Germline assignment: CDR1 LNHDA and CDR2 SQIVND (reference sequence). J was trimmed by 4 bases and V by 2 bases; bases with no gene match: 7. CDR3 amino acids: CASSITGGGSYNEQFF. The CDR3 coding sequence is TGTGCCAGTAGTATAACAGGGGGTGGGTCATACAATGAGCAGTTCTTC.

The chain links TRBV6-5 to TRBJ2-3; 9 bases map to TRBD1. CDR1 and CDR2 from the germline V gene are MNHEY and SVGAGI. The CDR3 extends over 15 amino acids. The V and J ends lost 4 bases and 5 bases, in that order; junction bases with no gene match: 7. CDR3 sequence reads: CASSSLGQGIDTQYF. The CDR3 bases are TGTGCCAGCAGTTCCTTAGGACAGGGGATAGATACGCAGTATTTT.

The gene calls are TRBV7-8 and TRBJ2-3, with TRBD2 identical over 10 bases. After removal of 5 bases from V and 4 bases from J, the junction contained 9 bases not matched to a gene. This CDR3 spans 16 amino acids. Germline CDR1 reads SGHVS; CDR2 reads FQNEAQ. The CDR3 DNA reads TGTGCCAGCAGCCTTGCTAGCGGGAGTGGGCCAGATACGCAGTATTTT. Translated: CASSLASGSGPDTQYF.

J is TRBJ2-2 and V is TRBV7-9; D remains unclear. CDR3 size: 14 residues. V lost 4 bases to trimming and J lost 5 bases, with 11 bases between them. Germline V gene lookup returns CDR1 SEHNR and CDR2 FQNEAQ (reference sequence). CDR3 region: CASSSGSRTGELFF. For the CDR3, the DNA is TGTGCCAGCAGCTCGGGTAGTAGGACCGGGGAGCTGTTTTTT.

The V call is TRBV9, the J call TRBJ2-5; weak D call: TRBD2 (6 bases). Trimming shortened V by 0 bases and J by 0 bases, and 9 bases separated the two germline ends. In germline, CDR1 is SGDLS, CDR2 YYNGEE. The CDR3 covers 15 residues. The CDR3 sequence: CASSVDGGYQETQYF. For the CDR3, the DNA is TGTGCCAGCAGCGTAGATGGGGGGTACCAAGAGACCCAGTACTTC. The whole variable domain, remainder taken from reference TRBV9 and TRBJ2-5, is DSGVTQTPKHLITATGQRVTLRCSPRSGDLSVYWYQQSLDQGLQFLIQYYNGEERAKGNILERFSAQQFPDLHSELNLSSLELGDSALYFCASSVDGGYQETQYFGPGTRLLVL.

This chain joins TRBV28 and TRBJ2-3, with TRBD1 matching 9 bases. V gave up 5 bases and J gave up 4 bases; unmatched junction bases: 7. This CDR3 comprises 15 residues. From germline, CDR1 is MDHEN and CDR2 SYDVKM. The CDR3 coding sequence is TGTGCCAGCAGTCCGGGACAGGGAACGGCAGATACGCAGTATTTT. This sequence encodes CASSPGQGTADTQYF. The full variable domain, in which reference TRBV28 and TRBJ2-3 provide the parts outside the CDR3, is DVKVTQSSRYLVKRTGEKVFLECVQDMDHENMFWYRQDPGLGLRLIYFSYDVKMKEKGDIPEGYSVSREKKERFSLILESASTNQTSMYLCASSPGQGTADTQYFGPGTRLTVL.

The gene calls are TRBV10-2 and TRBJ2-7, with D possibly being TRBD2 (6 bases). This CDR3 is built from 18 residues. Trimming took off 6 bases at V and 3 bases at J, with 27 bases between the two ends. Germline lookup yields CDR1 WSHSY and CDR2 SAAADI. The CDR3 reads CASSQLMVGSGLYYEQYF. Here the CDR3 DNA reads TGCGCCAGCAGCCAGCTCATGGTTGGTAGCGGCTTATACTACGAGCAGTACTTC.

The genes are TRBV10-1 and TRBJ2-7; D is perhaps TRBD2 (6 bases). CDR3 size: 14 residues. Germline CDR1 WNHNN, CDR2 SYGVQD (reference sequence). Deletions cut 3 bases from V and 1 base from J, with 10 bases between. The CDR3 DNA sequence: TGCGCCAGCAGTGATTTGCGGGGATCCTACGAGCAGTACTTC. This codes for CASSDLRGSYEQYF.

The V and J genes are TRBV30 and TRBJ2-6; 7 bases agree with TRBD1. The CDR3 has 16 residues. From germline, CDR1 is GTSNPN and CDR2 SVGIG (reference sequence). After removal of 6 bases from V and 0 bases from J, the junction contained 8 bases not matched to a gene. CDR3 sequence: CACSKGASSGANVLTF. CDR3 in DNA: TGTGCCTGTTCAAAGGGGGCTTCCTCTGGGGCCAACGTCCTGACTTTC.

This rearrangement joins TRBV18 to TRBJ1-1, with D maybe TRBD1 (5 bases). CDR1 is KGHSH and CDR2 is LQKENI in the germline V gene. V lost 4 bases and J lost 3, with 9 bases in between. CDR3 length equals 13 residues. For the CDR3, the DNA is TGTGCCAGCTCACTCTCGGGGGACACTGAAGCTTTCTTT. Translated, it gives CASSLSGDTEAFF.